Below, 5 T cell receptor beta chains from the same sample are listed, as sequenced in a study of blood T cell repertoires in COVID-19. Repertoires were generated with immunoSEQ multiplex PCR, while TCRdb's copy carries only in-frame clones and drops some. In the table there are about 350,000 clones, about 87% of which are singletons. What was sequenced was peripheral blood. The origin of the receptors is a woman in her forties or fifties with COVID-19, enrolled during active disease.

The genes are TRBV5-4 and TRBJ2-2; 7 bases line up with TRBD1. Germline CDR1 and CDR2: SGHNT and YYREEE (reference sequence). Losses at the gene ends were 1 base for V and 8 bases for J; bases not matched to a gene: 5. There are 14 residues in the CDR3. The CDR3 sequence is CASSLKGAGGELFF. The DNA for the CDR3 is TGTGCCAGCAGCTTGAAGGGGGCGGGTGGGGAGCTGTTTTTT. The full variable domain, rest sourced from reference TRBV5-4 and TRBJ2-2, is ETGVTQSPTHLIKTRGQQVTLRCSSQSGHNTVSWYQQALGQGPQFIFQYYREEENGRGNFPPRFSGLQFPNYSSELNVNALELDDSALYLCASSLKGAGGELFFGEGSRLTVL.

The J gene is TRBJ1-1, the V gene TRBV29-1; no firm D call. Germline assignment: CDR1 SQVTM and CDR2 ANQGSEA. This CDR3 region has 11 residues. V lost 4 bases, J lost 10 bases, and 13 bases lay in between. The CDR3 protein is CSVVQYGGAFF. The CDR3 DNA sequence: TGCAGCGTTGTACAGTACGGTGGAGCTTTCTTT. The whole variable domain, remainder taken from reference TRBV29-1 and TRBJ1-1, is SAVISQKPSRDICQRGTSLTIQCQVDSQVTMMFWYRQQPGQSLTLIATANQGSEATYESGFVIDKFPISRPNLTFSTLTVSNMSPEDSSIYLCSVVQYGGAFFGQGTRLTVV.

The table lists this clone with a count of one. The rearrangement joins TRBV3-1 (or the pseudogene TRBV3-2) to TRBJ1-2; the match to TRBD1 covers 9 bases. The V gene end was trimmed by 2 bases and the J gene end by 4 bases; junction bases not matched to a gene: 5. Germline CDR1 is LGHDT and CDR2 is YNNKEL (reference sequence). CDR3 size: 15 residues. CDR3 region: CASSQRDRVTYGYTF. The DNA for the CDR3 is TGTGCCAGCAGCCAACGGGACAGGGTAACCTATGGCTACACCTTC.

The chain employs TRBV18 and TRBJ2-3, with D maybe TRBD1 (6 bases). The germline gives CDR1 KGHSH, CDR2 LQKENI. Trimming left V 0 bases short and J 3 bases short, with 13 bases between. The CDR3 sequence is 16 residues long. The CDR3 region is CASSPPRKGVTDTQYF. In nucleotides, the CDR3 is TGTGCCAGCTCACCACCGAGGAAGGGGGTTACAGATACGCAGTATTTT.

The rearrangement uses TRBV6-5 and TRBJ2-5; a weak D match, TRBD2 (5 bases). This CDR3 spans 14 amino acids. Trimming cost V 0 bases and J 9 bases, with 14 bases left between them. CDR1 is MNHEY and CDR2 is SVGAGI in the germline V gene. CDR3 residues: CASSYSQRAGAQYF. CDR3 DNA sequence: TGTGCCAGCAGTTACTCGCAGCGAGCCGGGGCCCAGTACTTC.